Below are 30 T cell receptor beta chains sequenced from a single sample in a study of blood T cells in healthy people across ages. The authors ran a second PCR of about 7 to 11 cycles using a sample-barcoded 5' primer and a J-beta primer mix. A single record per CDR3 protein comes from TCRdb applying MiXCR to the 5' RACE reads. The data contain approximately 810,000 distinct CDR3 sequences, about 28% of them seen just once; the ten biggest clones take up 15% to 20%. The sequenced material came from blood. Receptors originate from a woman older than 75 in good health.

The chain uses TRBV4-1 and TRBJ2-7, with D uncertain. The length of the CDR3 is 16 residues. Trimming took 1 base from V and 0 from J, leaving 13 bases between them. Per the germline V gene, CDR1 is MGHRA and CDR2 is YSYEKL. DNA of the CDR3: TGCGCCAGCAGCCAAGGTCTGGGCAGTTTCTCCTACGAGCAGTACTTC. Its translation is CASSQGLGSFSYEQYF.

At least ten counts were recorded for this clonotype. V is TRBV20-1 and J is TRBJ1-4, with D unresolved. The CDR3 extends over 16 amino acids. CDR1 and CDR2 (germline): DFQATT, SNEGSKA (reference sequence). Between the trimmed V and J ends, which lost 0 bases and 0 bases, there was a span of 11 bases. The CDR3 DNA reads as TGCAGTGCTAGAGAAGAAGAGATTGCAACTAATGAAAAACTGTTTTTT. It is translated as CSAREEEIATNEKLFF.

This clonotype was seen repeatedly, ten times or more. The chain recombines TRBV20-1 with TRBJ2-5; tentatively, D is TRBD2 (6 bases). CDR3 length equals 15 residues. V shed 0 bases and J shed 2 bases, with 13 bases lying between them. The V gene's germline CDR1 is DFQATT and CDR2 SNEGSKA (reference sequence). As DNA, the CDR3 is TGCAGTGCTAGAGATTTCCGGGACTTTCAAGAGACCCAGTACTTC. As protein: CSARDFRDFQETQYF.

Only a few counts were recorded for this clonotype. This sequence joins TRBV3-1 and TRBJ2-7, with D perhaps matching TRBD1 (5 bases). The ends were cut back, 2 bases at V and 2 bases at J, with 16 bases in the middle. CDR1 and CDR2 (germline): LGHDT, YNNKEL (reference sequence). This CDR3 is 16 amino acids long. The CDR3 region is CASSQTGLINTYEQYF. DNA of the CDR3: TGTGCCAGCAGCCAAACAGGTCTAATTAACACCTACGAGCAGTACTTC.

The CDR3 sequence: CASSEDYTDTQYF. In DNA, the CDR3 is TGTGCCAGCAGTGAAGACTACACAGATACGCAGTATTTT. The gene calls are TRBV2 and TRBJ2-3; D remains unclear. Germline assignment: CDR1 SNHLY and CDR2 FYNNEI. The CDR3 contains 13 residues. V was clipped by 1 base and J by 2 bases, with 4 bases between them.

This clonotype was seen only a few times. The J gene is TRBJ1-5, the V gene TRBV24-1; TRBD1 matches at 7 bases. From germline, CDR1 is KGHDR and CDR2 SFDVKD. V was clipped by 5 bases and J by 3 bases; unmatched bases: 6. CDR3 length: 15 amino acids. In DNA, the CDR3 is TGTGCCACCAGTGCCACAACAGGGGACAATCAGCCCCAGCATTTT. It codes for CATSATTGDNQPQHF.

The chain is built from TRBV7-9 and TRBJ2-5; perhaps TRBD1 as D (6 bases). The CDR3 length is 14 residues. Trimming removed 1 base from V and 7 bases from J, with 13 bases in between. Per the germline V gene, CDR1 is SEHNR and CDR2 is FQNEAQ (reference sequence). DNA of the CDR3: TGTGCCAGCAGCTTAGAATGGGGGCGGTCGACCCAGTACTTC. It codes for CASSLEWGRSTQYF.

DNA for the CDR3: TGTGCCAGCAGCTCCTCTATGGGGTACTACAATGGGCAGTACTTC. Amino acid sequence: CASSSSMGYYNGQYF. This chain uses TRBV7-9 with TRBJ2-7; D ambiguous. Germline V gene sequence: CDR1 SEHNR, CDR2 FQNEAQ (reference sequence). CDR3 length: 15 amino acids. The V end lost 4 bases, the J end lost 9 bases, and 22 bases lay between the germline ends.

The chain uses TRBV29-1 and TRBJ2-7; 8 nucleotides align to TRBD2. The CDR3 covers 14 residues. Germline V gene data show CDR1 as SQVTM and CDR2 as ANQGSEA. DNA for the CDR3: TGCACCCAAGCGGGAGAGCATCGTACCTACGAGCAGTACTTC. The encoded protein is CTQAGEHRTYEQYF.

The chain recombines TRBV4-2 with TRBJ2-1; 15 nucleotides match TRBD2. Germline trimming cut 2 bases from V and 7 bases from J; bases unmatched to any gene: 3. This CDR3 has 16 amino acids. Germline loops: CDR1 LGHNA, CDR2 YNFKEQ. CDR3 sequence: CASSQSGLAGGNEQFF. In DNA form, the CDR3 reads TGTGCCAGCAGCCAATCGGGACTAGCGGGGGGAAATGAGCAGTTCTTC.

As to this clonotype: This could be a read error, since a much larger clone is one nucleotide away. This chain connects TRBV5-1 to TRBJ2-7; the match to TRBD1 covers 9 bases. Germline lookup yields CDR1 SGHRS and CDR2 YFSETQ. The CDR3 runs to 16 residues. CDR3 DNA: TGCGCCAGCGGCTTGGCCTCCGGGACAGGGACCTACGAGCAGTACTTC. It is translated as CASGLASGTGTYEQYF.

This chain connects TRBV12-3 or TRBV12-4 to TRBJ1-5; 8 bases are a match to TRBD1. V lost 5 bases, J lost 5 bases, and 5 bases stayed unmatched. The CDR3 has 14 amino acids. The CDR3 region is CASSVDRVYQPQHF. In DNA form, the CDR3 reads TGTGCCAGCAGTGTGGACAGGGTGTATCAGCCCCAGCATTTT.

This clonotype was counted a few times. In nucleotides, the CDR3 is TGTGCCAGCAGTTCGGCCGGGACAGATGGCCAAGAGACCCAGTACTTC. Translated, it gives CASSSAGTDGQETQYF. The chain couples TRBV27 to TRBJ2-5; 7 nucleotides match TRBD1. CDR1 is MNHEY, CDR2 SMNVEV, per germline (reference sequence). V was pared by 4 bases and J by 1 base, with 9 bases of the junction left unmatched. The CDR3 runs 16 residues.

The chain employs TRBV4-2 and TRBJ1-6; possible D gene TRBD1, 5 bases. Germline loops: CDR1 LGHNA, CDR2 YNFKEQ. V was trimmed by 4 bases and J by 9 bases, leaving 16 bases between them. This CDR3 comprises 15 residues. CDR3 DNA: TGTGCCAGCAGCCTAGTGACAGTTGAGACTTCACCCCTCCACTTT. Protein: CASSLVTVETSPLHF.

This clonotype was observed at least ten times. The gene calls are TRBV7-2 and TRBJ2-5; 10 bases are shared with TRBD2. CDR1 and CDR2 from the germline V gene are SGHTA and FQGNSA. The CDR3 loop spans 13 amino acids. Losses at the gene ends were 4 bases for V and 5 bases for J; bases not matched to a gene: 1. Here the CDR3 reads CASSSTSGETQYF. Here the CDR3 DNA reads TGTGCCAGCAGCTCGACTAGCGGGGAGACCCAGTACTTC.

The chain has TRBV7-9 and TRBJ2-3; 7 nucleotides align to TRBD1. The CDR3 spans 15 residues. Trimming removed 5 bases from V and 0 bases from J; junction bases left unmatched: 5. Germline V gene data show CDR1 as SEHNR and CDR2 as FQNEAQ (reference sequence). CDR3 DNA: TGTGCCAGCAGCATCAGACAGGGTAGCACAGATACGCAGTATTTT. The encoded protein is CASSIRQGSTDTQYF. Combining the CDR3 with reference TRBV7-9 and TRBJ2-3 gives the whole variable domain DTGVSQNPRHKITKRGQNVTFRCDPISEHNRLYWYRQTLGQGPEFLTYFQNEAQLEKSRLLSDRFSAERPKGSFSTLEIQRTEQGDSAMYLCASSIRQGSTDTQYFGPGTRLTVL.

In this sample, this clonotype turned up many times. A much larger clone differs from this one at a single base, so this may be a read error. This chain uses TRBV20-1 with TRBJ2-1; possibly TRBD2 for D (6 bases). V was cut by 3 bases and J by 0 bases, with 15 bases left in between. The CDR3 is 16 amino acids. In germline, CDR1 is DFQATT, CDR2 SNEGSKA (reference sequence). CDR3 DNA sequence: TGCAGTGCTAGCCCCGCACGGGGGAGCTCCTACAATGAGCAGTTCTTC. It specifies CSASPARGSSYNEQFF.

Concerning this clonotype itself: It may be a read error: a sequence one base away is much more abundant. This sequence joins TRBV6-1 and TRBJ1-2, with 7 nucleotides matching TRBD1. The CDR3 runs to 13 residues. Trimming at V came to 6 bases and at J to 2 bases, leaving 3 bases not matched to a gene. Per the germline V gene, CDR1 is MNHNS and CDR2 is SASEGT. The CDR3 nucleotides read TGTGCCAGCAGAATACAGGGGAACTATGGCTACACCTTC. It yields the protein CASRIQGNYGYTF.

This clonotype was counted many times. The chain uses TRBV7-2 and TRBJ2-7; D is unresolved. The CDR3 extends over 14 amino acids. The ends were cut back, 1 base at V and 0 bases at J, with 7 bases in the middle. Germline CDR1 reads SGHTA; CDR2 reads FQGNSA. The CDR3 loop reads CASSLVASSYEQYF. The CDR3 DNA follows: TGTGCCAGCAGCTTAGTGGCTAGCTCCTACGAGCAGTACTTC.

This clonotype was observed a few times. V usage is TRBV28 and J usage is TRBJ1-2; the D is unclear. Trimming left V 6 bases short and J 1 base short, with 18 bases between. Germline CDR1 is MDHEN and CDR2 is SYDVKM. The CDR3 length is 16 residues. The CDR3 spells CASRTSSGVLNYGYTF. The DNA of the CDR3 is TGTGCCAGCAGAACATCATCAGGCGTTCTTAACTATGGCTACACCTTC.

This clonotype turned up a few times. The chain is built from TRBV18 and TRBJ2-3, with unresolved D. From germline, CDR1 is KGHSH and CDR2 LQKENI. The CDR3 sequence is 17 residues long. Trimming took 4 bases from V and 5 from J, leaving 22 bases between them. The CDR3 region is CASSLAQTFPPGDTQYF. The CDR3 DNA reads as TGTGCCAGCTCACTGGCCCAAACCTTTCCACCAGGAGATACGCAGTATTTT.

This rearrangement joins TRBV5-6 to TRBJ2-3; D is tentatively TRBD1 or TRBD2 (5 bases each). Looked up from germline, CDR1 is SGHDT and CDR2 is YYEEEE. CDR3 length equals 16 residues. Trimming cost V 0 bases and J 2 bases, with 13 bases left between them. CDR3 DNA: TGTGCCAGCAGCTTGGGGGTTAGGGGAGCCACAGATACGCAGTATTTT. As protein: CASSLGVRGATDTQYF.

Only a few counts were recorded for this clonotype. V is TRBV3-1 and J is TRBJ1-1; D remains ambiguous. CDR1 is LGHDT, CDR2 YNNKEL, per germline (reference sequence). V gave up 1 base and J gave up 1 base, with 7 bases separating them. The CDR3 length is 14 residues. The CDR3 bases are TGTGCCAGCAGCCAAGTAGCCACGAACACTGAAGCTTTCTTT. This gives the protein CASSQVATNTEAFF.

Points on this clonotype: A much larger clone lies a single base off, so this may be a read error. V gene TRBV5-1 combines with J gene TRBJ1-5; no clear D. Looked up from germline, CDR1 is SGHRS and CDR2 is YFSETQ. The CDR3 has 14 amino acids. The V end was cut by 3 bases, the J end by 7 bases, with 14 bases between. Written as DNA, the CDR3 is TGCGCCAGCAGCTCGGAAGGGTCTCAACAGCCCCAGCATTTT. This gives the protein CASSSEGSQQPQHF.

As to this clonotype: Given a much more abundant clone one base away, this may be a read error. The chain uses TRBV3-1 and TRBJ2-3, with 10 bases lining up with TRBD2. Germline CDR1 reads LGHDT; CDR2 reads YNNKEL (reference sequence). V shed 8 bases and J 5 bases; nucleotides not matched to a gene: 10. The CDR3 is 15 amino acids. For the CDR3, the DNA is TGTGCCAGCGAATCGGGACTAGCGACTGGAGATACGCAGTATTTT. This codes for CASESGLATGDTQYF.

This clonotype came up many times. The chain has TRBV29-1 and TRBJ2-5; 11 bases fit TRBD1. The V gene's germline CDR1 is SQVTM and CDR2 ANQGSEA. This CDR3 spans 13 amino acids. Trimming cost V 6 bases and J 4 bases; bases outside gene matches: 4. Written as DNA, the CDR3 is TGCAGCGTGCGCGGGACAGGGGGAGAGACCCAGTACTTC. It translates to CSVRGTGGETQYF.

This clonotype was counted between two and nine times. A much larger clone lies one base from this, so it may be a read error. Here the CDR3 DNA reads TGTGCCAGCAGTTATCAGGACGGGGAGTGGGAGCAGTACTTC. Amino acid sequence: CASSYQDGEWEQYF. This sequence joins TRBV27 and TRBJ2-5, with a tentative D call TRBD2 (5 bases). Trimming removed 4 bases at V and 11 bases at J, with 20 bases between. Germline V gives CDR1 MNHEY, CDR2 SMNVEV (reference sequence). The CDR3 length is 14 residues.

This clonotype was observed at least ten times. J is TRBJ2-3 and V is TRBV24-1, with D perhaps matching TRBD1 (7 bases). The CDR3 runs to 14 residues. The germline gives CDR1 KGHDR, CDR2 SFDVKD. Trimming stripped 4 bases from V and 5 bases from J, with 12 bases between. The CDR3 here is CATSEDRRGDTQYF. In nucleotides, the CDR3 is TGTGCCACCAGTGAGGACAGGCGGGGAGATACGCAGTATTTT.

This clonotype has a count of ten or more. The chain employs TRBV11-1 and TRBJ2-1; 12 nucleotides line up with TRBD2. Looked up from germline, CDR1 is SGHAT and CDR2 is FQDESV (reference sequence). The length of the CDR3 is 22 residues. Trimming removed 1 base from V and 0 bases from J; junction bases left unmatched: 16. The CDR3 sequence: CASSLGTASGGEPSSSYNEQFF. The CDR3 nucleotides read TGTGCCAGCAGCTTAGGTACGGCTAGCGGGGGGGAACCGTCGAGCTCCTACAATGAGCAGTTCTTC. The whole variable domain, remainder taken from reference TRBV11-1 and TRBJ2-1, is EAEVAQSPRYKITEKSQAVAFWCDPISGHATLYWYRQILGQGPELLVQFQDESVVDDSQLPKDRFSAERLKGVDSTLKIQPAELGDSAMYLCASSLGTASGGEPSSSYNEQFFGPGTRLTVL.

About this clonotype itself: Compared with germline, one end of the junction differs, possibly owing to a read error. J is TRBJ2-3 and V is TRBV12-3 or TRBV12-4; D perhaps matches TRBD2 (5 bases). The CDR3 totals 18 residues. The chain's CDR3 is CASSRAGVKTASTDTEYF. CDR3 nucleotides: TGTGCCAGCAGTCGGGCCGGGGTGAAGACCGCTAGCACAGATACGGAGTATTTT.